Presented here are 7 T cell receptor beta chains from one specimen sequenced in a study of T-cell memory formation after mild COVID-19. TCRdb re-called the 5' RACE reads with MiXCR, one entry per CDR3 protein. The sample has around 410,000 distinct CDR3 sequences, 23% seen once; the top ten hold 13%. Input material: PBMCs or a T cell subset sorted from them (not recorded which). The receptors were sampled from an adult woman who had mild COVID-19 (a few samples of this study predate the infection). Cell type and time point are not known.

This clonotype showed up just a few times. V and J are TRBV15 and TRBJ1-1, with TRBD1 as a possible D gene (5 bases). Trimming shortened V by 1 base and J by 6 bases, and 9 bases separated the two germline ends. The V gene's germline CDR1 is LNHNV and CDR2 YYDKDF (reference sequence). The CDR3 has 13 residues. CDR3 DNA: TGTGCCACCAGCAGAGCCGGGGACGCTGAAGCTTTCTTT. It encodes CATSRAGDAEAFF.

This clonotype was observed a few times. The rearrangement links TRBV6-5 to TRBJ2-7, with D maybe TRBD2 (5 bases). The CDR3 length is 15 residues. The germline V and J ends were trimmed by 5 bases and 2 bases, with 16 bases remaining between them. Germline CDR1 and CDR2: MNHEY and SVGAGI. This CDR3 is CASSRDQRKTYEQYF. The CDR3 DNA sequence: TGTGCCAGCAGTAGAGACCAGCGGAAAACCTACGAGCAGTACTTC.

This clonotype occurred a few times. The chain has TRBV29-1 and TRBJ2-7, with a tentative D call TRBD2 (7 bases). Per the germline V gene, CDR1 is SQVTM and CDR2 is ANQGSEA. The V and J ends lost 7 bases and 5 bases respectively, with 12 bases between them. The CDR3 extends over 11 amino acids. The CDR3 loop reads CSAGGRDEQYF. For the CDR3, the DNA is TGCAGCGCCGGGGGGCGGGACGAGCAGTACTTC.

The chain links TRBV12-5 to TRBJ2-3; 13 positions match TRBD2. The CDR3 has 15 amino acids. Trimming at V came to 1 base and at J to 5 bases, leaving 0 bases not matched to a gene. Germline values: CDR1 LGHNT, CDR2 FRNRAP. CDR3 DNA: TGTGCTAGTGGTTTGGGACTAGCGGGAGGAGATACGCAGTATTTT. As protein: CASGLGLAGGDTQYF.

In its sample, this clonotype was seen a few times. This chain connects TRBV11-2 to TRBJ2-5; TRBD2 matches 13 bases. This CDR3 spans 15 amino acids. V lost 3 bases to trimming and J lost 5 bases; unmatched junction nucleotides: 3. In germline, CDR1 is SGHAT, CDR2 FQNNGV. As DNA, the CDR3 is TGTGCCAGCAGCTTCGGACTAGCGGGGGCTGAGACCCAGTACTTC. It codes for CASSFGLAGAETQYF.

This clonotype has only a few counts. The chain links TRBV5-1 to TRBJ2-1; the D is unclear. V was cut by 1 base and J by 5 bases, with 4 bases left in between. The CDR3 sequence is 12 residues long. The V gene's germline CDR1 is SGHRS and CDR2 YFSETQ. The CDR3 region is CASSLYDNEQFF. CDR3 bases: TGCGCCAGCAGCTTGTACGACAATGAGCAGTTCTTC. Filled out from reference TRBV5-1 and TRBJ2-1, the complete variable domain reads KAGVTQTPRYLIKTRGQQVTLSCSPISGHRSVSWYQQTPGQGLQFLFEYFSETQRNKGNFPGRFSGRQFSNSRSEMNVSTLELGDSALYLCASSLYDNEQFFGPGTRLTVL.

The V and J genes are TRBV15 and TRBJ1-1, with D perhaps TRBD1 (6 bases). The CDR3 sequence is 14 residues long. Trimming removed 1 base at V and 11 bases at J, with 17 bases between. The germline gives CDR1 LNHNV, CDR2 YYDKDF (reference sequence). CDR3 DNA: TGTGCCACCAGCAGAGTATCGGGGGCGCTCCGGGCTTTCTTT. Residues: CATSRVSGALRAFF. The whole variable domain, remainder taken from reference TRBV15 and TRBJ1-1, is DAMVIQNPRYQVTQFGKPVTLSCSQTLNHNVMYWYQQKSSQAPKLLFHYYDKDFNNEADTPDNFQSRRPNTSFCFLDIRSPGLGDTAMYLCATSRVSGALRAFFGQGTRLTVV.